The 8 T cell receptor beta chains below come from one sample, sequenced in a study of T cell responses to AZD1222 COVID-19 vaccine (dated by TCRdb to 2020 to 2022). The receptor library was made with the immunoSEQ multiplex PCR assay. The clones in this table, taken by TCRdb from immuneACCESS, are in-frame only. Not every clone is retained; where verified, under half of the shortfall comes from an unresolved V gene, and the cause of the rest is unknown. This sample is represented by some 250,000 clones; 94% of them were singletons. 0.5% to 0.65% of the sample comes from the top ten. Explained via the paper, the time point label denotes: about 28 days (+/-7) after the second vaccine dose. The sample here was peripheral blood, taken 28 days after the second AZD1222 dose. The receptors originated from an adult who received the AZD1222 COVID-19 vaccine.

The chain carries TRBV11-2 and TRBJ2-1, with no clear D. The V end was cut by 3 bases, the J end by 1 base, with 7 bases between. Germline-derived CDR1 and CDR2 are SGHAT and FQNNGV. The CDR3 runs to 14 residues. CDR3 sequence: CASSFGFSYNEQFF. The CDR3 nucleotides read TGTGCCAGCAGCTTCGGATTTTCCTACAATGAGCAGTTCTTC.

The chain uses TRBV18 and TRBJ2-7, with D unclear. The V end was cut by 1 base, the J end by 1 base, with 8 bases between. Germline assignment: CDR1 KGHSH and CDR2 LQKENI. The length of the CDR3 is 14 residues. The CDR3 loop is CASSPQGFSYEQYF. As DNA, the CDR3 is TGTGCCAGCTCACCACAAGGGTTTTCCTACGAGCAGTACTTC.

V usage is TRBV5-1 and J usage is TRBJ1-1; D not resolved. The germline V and J ends were trimmed by 4 bases and 6 bases, with 25 bases remaining between them. Germline V gene data show CDR1 as SGHRS and CDR2 as YFSETQ. The CDR3 runs to 17 residues. Here the CDR3 DNA reads TGCGCCAGCAGCCCCCAGGCCGGGCAGCTGAGTTGGGCTGAAGCTTTCTTT. Translating it yields CASSPQAGQLSWAEAFF.

This chain uses TRBV24-1 with TRBJ2-2; either TRBD1 or TRBD2 may fit D (5 bases each). V was clipped by 7 bases and J by 0 bases, with 14 bases between them. The CDR3 consists of 16 residues. Germline CDR1 is KGHDR and CDR2 is SFDVKD. The CDR3 sequence: CATRDPGPPNTGELFF. Here the CDR3 DNA reads TGTGCCACCAGGGACCCGGGACCACCGAACACCGGGGAGCTGTTTTTT.

V usage is TRBV24-1 and J usage is TRBJ2-3, with 11 bases matching TRBD2. Germline V CDR1 and CDR2: KGHDR, SFDVKD. This CDR3 region has 15 residues. With V trimmed by 3 bases and J by 5 bases, 3 bases remained unmatched. The CDR3 DNA reads TGTGCCACCAGTGATCCAGGGACTAGCGGAGATACGCAGTATTTT. Encoded protein: CATSDPGTSGDTQYF.

V and J are TRBV6-5 and TRBJ2-7; D not certain. CDR1 and CDR2 (germline): MNHEY, SVGAGI. This CDR3 is built from 12 residues. V lost 7 bases to trimming and J lost 0 bases, with 7 bases between them. CDR3 protein: CASTRDSYEQYF. Here the CDR3 DNA reads TGTGCCAGCACAAGGGACTCCTACGAGCAGTACTTC.

CDR3 nucleotide sequence: TGTGCCAGCAGCCCCCCGGGGACAGGTAGGGCTGAGAGCTACACCTTC. This sequence encodes CASSPPGTGRAESYTF. The rearrangement uses TRBV5-4 and TRBJ1-2; TRBD1 matches 8 bases. After removal of 4 bases from V and 9 bases from J, the junction contained 17 bases not matched to a gene. The germline gives CDR1 SGHNT, CDR2 YYREEE (reference sequence). This CDR3 comprises 16 residues.

This clone has a single count. This sequence joins TRBV27 and TRBJ1-2; 8 bases align to TRBD1. The CDR3 has 13 amino acids. The V and J ends lost 2 bases and 5 bases, in that order; junction bases with no gene match: 1. The germline V gene has CDR1 MNHEY and CDR2 SMNVEV (reference sequence). Written as DNA, the CDR3 is TGTGCCAGCAGTTTAGGACAGGGATATGGCTACACCTTC. Protein sequence: CASSLGQGYGYTF.